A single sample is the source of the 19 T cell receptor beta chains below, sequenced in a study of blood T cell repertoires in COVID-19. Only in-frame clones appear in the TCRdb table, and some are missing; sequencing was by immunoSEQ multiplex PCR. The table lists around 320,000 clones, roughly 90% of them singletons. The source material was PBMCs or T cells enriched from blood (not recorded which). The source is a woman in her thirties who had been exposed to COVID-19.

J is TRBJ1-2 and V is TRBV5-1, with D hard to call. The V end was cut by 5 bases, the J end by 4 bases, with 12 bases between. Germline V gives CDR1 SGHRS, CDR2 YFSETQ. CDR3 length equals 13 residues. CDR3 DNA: TGCGCCAGCAGAGAGGGAACTGGCTATGGCTACACCTTC. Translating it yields CASREGTGYGYTF.

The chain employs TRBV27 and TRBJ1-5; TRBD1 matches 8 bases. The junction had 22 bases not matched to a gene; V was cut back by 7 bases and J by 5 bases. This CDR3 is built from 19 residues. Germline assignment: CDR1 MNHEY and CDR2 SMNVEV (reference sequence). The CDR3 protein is CASTSGLGQEKVEDQPQHF. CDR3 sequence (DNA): TGTGCCAGCACGTCGGGGCTGGGACAGGAGAAGGTGGAGGATCAGCCCCAGCATTTT.

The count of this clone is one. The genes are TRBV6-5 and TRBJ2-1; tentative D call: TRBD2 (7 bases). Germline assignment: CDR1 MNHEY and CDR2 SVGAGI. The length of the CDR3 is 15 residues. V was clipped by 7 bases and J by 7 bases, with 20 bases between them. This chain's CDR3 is CASNLEGGLRNEQFF. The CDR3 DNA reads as TGTGCCAGCAACCTCGAGGGGGGGCTTCGGAATGAGCAGTTCTTC.

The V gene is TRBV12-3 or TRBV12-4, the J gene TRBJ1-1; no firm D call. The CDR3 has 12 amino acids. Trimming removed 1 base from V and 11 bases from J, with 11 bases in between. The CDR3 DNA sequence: TGTGCCAGCAGTTTAGGGGCCCGAAGGGCTTTCTTT. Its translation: CASSLGARRAFF.

CDR3 bases: TGCGCCAGCAGGCTCCCCGAACTTTCCGCTGAAGCTTTCTTT. Its protein is CASRLPELSAEAFF. The J gene is TRBJ1-1, the V gene TRBV23-1; the D is unclear. TRBV23-1 falls under the ORF class, with uncertain function. The CDR3 totals 14 residues. V shed 6 bases and J shed 6 bases, with 17 bases lying between them.

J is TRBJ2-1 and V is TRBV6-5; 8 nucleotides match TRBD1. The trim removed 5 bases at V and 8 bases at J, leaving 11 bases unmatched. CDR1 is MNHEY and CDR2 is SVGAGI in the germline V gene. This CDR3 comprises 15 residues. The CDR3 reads CASSLDRVESDEQFF. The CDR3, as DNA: TGTGCCAGCAGTCTGGACAGGGTGGAATCGGATGAGCAGTTCTTC.

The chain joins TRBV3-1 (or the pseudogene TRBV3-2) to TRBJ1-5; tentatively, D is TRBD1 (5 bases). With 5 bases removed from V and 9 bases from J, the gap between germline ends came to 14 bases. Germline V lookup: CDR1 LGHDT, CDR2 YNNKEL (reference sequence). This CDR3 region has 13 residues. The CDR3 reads CASSSKVGAPQHF. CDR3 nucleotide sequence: TGTGCCAGCAGCTCCAAGGTTGGGGCGCCCCAGCATTTT.

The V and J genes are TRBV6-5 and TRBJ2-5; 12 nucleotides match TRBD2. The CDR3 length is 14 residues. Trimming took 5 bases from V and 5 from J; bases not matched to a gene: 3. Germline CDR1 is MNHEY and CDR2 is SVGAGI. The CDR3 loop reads CASSLAGGPETQYF. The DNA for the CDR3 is TGTGCCAGCAGTCTAGCGGGGGGGCCTGAGACCCAGTACTTC.

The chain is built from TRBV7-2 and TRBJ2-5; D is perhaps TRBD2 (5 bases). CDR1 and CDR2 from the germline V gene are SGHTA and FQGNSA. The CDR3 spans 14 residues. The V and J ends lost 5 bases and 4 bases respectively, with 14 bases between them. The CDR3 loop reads CASSAAGNRETQYF. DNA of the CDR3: TGTGCCAGCAGCGCGGCCGGGAATAGAGAGACCCAGTACTTC.

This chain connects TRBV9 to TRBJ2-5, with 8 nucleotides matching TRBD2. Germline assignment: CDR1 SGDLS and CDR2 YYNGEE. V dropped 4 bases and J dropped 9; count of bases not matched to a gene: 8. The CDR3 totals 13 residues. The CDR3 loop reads CASSSVGGAAQYF. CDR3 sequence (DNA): TGTGCCAGCAGCTCCGTCGGGGGGGCGGCCCAGTACTTC. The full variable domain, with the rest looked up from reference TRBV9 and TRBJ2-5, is DSGVTQTPKHLITATGQRVTLRCSPRSGDLSVYWYQQSLDQGLQFLIQYYNGEERAKGNILERFSAQQFPDLHSELNLSSLELGDSALYFCASSSVGGAAQYFGPGTRLLVL.

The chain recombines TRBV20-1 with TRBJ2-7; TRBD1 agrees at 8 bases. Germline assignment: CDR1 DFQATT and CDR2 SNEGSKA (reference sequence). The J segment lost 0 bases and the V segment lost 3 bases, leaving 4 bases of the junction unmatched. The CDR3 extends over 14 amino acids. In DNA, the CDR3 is TGCAGTGCTAGTTGGACAGGGATCTCCTACGAGCAGTACTTC. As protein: CSASWTGISYEQYF.

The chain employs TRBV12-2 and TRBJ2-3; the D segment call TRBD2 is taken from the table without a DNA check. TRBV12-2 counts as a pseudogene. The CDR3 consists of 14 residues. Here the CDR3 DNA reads TGTGCAAGTCGCTTAGCGAGAGCTGGAGATACGCAGTATTTT. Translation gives CASRLARAGDTQYF.

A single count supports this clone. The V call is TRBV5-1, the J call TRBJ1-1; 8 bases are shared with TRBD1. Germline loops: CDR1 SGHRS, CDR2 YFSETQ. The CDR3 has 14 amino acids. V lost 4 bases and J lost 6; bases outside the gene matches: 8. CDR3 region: CASSTPSGGSEAFF. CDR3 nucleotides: TGCGCCAGCAGCACGCCCTCAGGGGGCTCTGAAGCTTTCTTT.

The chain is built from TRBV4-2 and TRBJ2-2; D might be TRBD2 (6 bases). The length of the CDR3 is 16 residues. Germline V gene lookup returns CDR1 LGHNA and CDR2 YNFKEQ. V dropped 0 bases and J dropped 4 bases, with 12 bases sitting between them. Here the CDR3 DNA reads TGTGCCAGCAGCCAAGATCCCCATAGCGGCACCGGGGAGCTGTTTTTT. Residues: CASSQDPHSGTGELFF.

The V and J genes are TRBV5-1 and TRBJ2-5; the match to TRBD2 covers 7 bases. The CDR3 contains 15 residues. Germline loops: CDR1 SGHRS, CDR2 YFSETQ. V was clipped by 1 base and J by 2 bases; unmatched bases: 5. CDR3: CASSLLGGGQETQYF. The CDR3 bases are TGCGCCAGCAGCTTGTTGGGCGGGGGACAAGAGACCCAGTACTTC.

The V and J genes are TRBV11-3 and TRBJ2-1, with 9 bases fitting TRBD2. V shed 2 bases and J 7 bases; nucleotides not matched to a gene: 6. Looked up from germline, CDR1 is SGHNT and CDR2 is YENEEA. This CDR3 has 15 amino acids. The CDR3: CASSLYSGGSNEQFF. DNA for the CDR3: TGTGCCAGCAGCTTATATAGCGGGGGATCAAATGAGCAGTTCTTC. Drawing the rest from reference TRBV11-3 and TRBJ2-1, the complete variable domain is EAGVVQSPRYKIIEKKQPVAFWCNPISGHNTLYWYLQNLGQGPELLIRYENEEAVDDSQLPKDRFSAERLKGVDSTLKIQPAELGDSAVYLCASSLYSGGSNEQFFGPGTRLTVL.

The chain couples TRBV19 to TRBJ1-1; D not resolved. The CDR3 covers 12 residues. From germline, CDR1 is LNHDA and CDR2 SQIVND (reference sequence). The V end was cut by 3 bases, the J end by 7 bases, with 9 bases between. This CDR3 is CASSIGQVEAFF. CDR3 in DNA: TGTGCCAGTAGTATTGGTCAGGTTGAAGCTTTCTTT.

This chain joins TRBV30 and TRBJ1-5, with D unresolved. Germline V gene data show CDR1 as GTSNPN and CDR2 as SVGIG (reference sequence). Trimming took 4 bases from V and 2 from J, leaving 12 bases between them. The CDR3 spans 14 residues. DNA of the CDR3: TGTGCCTGGACAAGGCGAGGTGGCAATCAGCCCCAGCATTTT. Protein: CAWTRRGGNQPQHF.

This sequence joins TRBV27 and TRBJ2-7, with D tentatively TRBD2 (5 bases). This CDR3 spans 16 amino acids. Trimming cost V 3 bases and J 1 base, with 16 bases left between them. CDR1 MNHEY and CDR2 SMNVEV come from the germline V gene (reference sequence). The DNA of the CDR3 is TGTGCCAGCAGTTTTAGTTTCGGGGAAGCATCCTACGAGCAGTACTTC. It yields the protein CASSFSFGEASYEQYF.